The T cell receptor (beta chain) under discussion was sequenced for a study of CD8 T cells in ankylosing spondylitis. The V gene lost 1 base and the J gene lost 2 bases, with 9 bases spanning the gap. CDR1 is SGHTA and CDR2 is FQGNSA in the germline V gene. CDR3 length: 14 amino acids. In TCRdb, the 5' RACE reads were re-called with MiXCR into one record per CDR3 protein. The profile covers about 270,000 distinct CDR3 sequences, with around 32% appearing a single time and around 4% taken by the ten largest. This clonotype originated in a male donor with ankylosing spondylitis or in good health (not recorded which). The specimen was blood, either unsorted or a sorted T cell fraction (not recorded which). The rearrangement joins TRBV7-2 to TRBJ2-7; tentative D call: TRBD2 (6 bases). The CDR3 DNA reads TGTGCCAGCAGCTTAGGTAGCGGACCCTACGAGCAGTACTTC. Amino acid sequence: CASSLGSGPYEQYF.